These T cell receptor beta chains were read from a single sample in a study of blood T cells in healthy people across ages. TCRdb fed the 5' RACE reads into MiXCR, producing one record per CDR3 protein. The repertoire has around 1,900,000 distinct CDR3 sequences, roughly two fifths of them found once; the top ten carry 20% to 25%. The sample taken for sequencing was blood. These receptors were collected from a human donor in good health. Both conserved end residues are part of each CDR3. The D gene is left open where the match is weak. Not all rows give a size; the values are once, few, many and, for expanded clones, a class.

d_call clone_size j_call v_call cdr3_nt cdr3_aa
TRBD1 few TRBJ1-2 TRBV9 TGTGCCAGCAGACATTCAGGGGGCGCGGATGGCTACACCTTC CASRHSGGADGYTF
- - TRBJ2-7 TRBV12-3/TRBV12-4 TGTGCCAGCGGATCGACGACCTACGAGCAGTACTTC CASGSTTYEQYF
TRBD2 - TRBJ2-7 TRBV3-1 TGCGCCAGCAGCAAATCCGGGACTAGCCAAAATGAGTACAATGAGCAGTACTTC CASSKSGTSQNEYNEQYF
- - TRBJ2-3 TRBV5-8 TGTACCAGCAGCTTGTGGAACACAGATACGCAGTATTTT CTSSLWNTDTQYF
- few TRBJ2-3 TRBV25-1 TGTGCCAGCAGTGAATATGAGGCAGGGTGGGGCACAGATACGCAGTATTTT CASSEYEAGWGTDTQYF
- - TRBJ2-1 TRBV4-3 TGCGCCAGCAGCCAAGAAACCGGGGCGAACTCCTACAATGAGCAGTTCTTC CASSQETGANSYNEQFF
- - TRBJ1-2 TRBV6-5 TGTGCCAGCTCGCTAGAACCCCTCGGCGGCTACACCTTC CASSLEPLGGYTF
- - TRBJ2-3 TRBV7-9 TGTGCCAGCAGCAAAACCGTAACACAGGGAGATACGCAGTATTTT CASSKTVTQGDTQYF
- - TRBJ1-1 TRBV3-1 TGTGCCAGCAGTTTCACCCGACATGAAGCTTTCTTT CASSFTRHEAFF
TRBD2 - TRBJ2-3 TRBV27 TGTGCCAGCAGTTTGTGGGCTAGCGGGGGCCCTACCCTCACAGATACGCAGTATTTT CASSLWASGGPTLTDTQYF
- - TRBJ2-1 TRBV29-1 TGCAGCGCCGGACCTGTGATAGAGCAGTTCTTC CSAGPVIEQFF
- few TRBJ2-3 TRBV29-1 TGCAGCGTTGAGGGGGGCTCCGCGGATACGCAGTATTTT CSVEGGSADTQYF
TRBD2 - TRBJ2-5 TRBV7-8 TGTGCCAGCAGCTTCCGACTAGCGGGGGGTGGAAAGACCCAGTACTTC CASSFRLAGGGKTQYF